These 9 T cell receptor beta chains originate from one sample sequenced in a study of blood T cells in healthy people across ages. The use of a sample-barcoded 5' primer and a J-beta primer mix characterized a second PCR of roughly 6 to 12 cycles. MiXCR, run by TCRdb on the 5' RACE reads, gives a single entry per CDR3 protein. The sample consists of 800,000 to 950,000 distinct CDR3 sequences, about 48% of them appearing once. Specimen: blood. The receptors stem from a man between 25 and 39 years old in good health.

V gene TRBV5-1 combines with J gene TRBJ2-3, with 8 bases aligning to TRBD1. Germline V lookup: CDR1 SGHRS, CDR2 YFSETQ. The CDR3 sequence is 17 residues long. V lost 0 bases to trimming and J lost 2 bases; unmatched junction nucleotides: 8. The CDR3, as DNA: TGCGCCAGCAGCTTGGCCGAAGGACAGGGAACCACAGATACGCAGTATTTT. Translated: CASSLAEGQGTTDTQYF. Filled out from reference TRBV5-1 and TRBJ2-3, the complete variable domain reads KAGVTQTPRYLIKTRGQQVTLSCSPISGHRSVSWYQQTPGQGLQFLFEYFSETQRNKGNFPGRFSGRQFSNSRSEMNVSTLELGDSALYLCASSLAEGQGTTDTQYFGPGTRLTVL.

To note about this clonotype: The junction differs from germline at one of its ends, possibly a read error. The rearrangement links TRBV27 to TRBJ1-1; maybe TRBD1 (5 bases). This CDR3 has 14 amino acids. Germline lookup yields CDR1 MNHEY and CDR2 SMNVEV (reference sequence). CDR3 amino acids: CASSWGGGKTEAFF. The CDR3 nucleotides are TGTGCCAGTAGTTGGGGGGGAGGCAAGACTGAAGCTTTCTTT.

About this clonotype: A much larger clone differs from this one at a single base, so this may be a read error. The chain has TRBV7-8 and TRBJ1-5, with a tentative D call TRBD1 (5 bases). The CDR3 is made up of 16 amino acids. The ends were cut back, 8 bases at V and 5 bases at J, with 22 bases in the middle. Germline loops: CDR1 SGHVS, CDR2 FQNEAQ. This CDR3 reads CASGVQPRDRDQPQHF. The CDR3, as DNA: TGTGCCAGCGGCGTGCAACCCCGGGACCGAGATCAGCCCCAGCATTTT.

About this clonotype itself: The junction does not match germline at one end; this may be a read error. In DNA form, the CDR3 reads TGTGCCAGCAGTTTTGTGGTCTCTAGCACAGGTACGCAGTATTTT. Protein: CASSFVVSSTGTQYF. The chain has TRBV27 and TRBJ2-3; D could derive from TRBD1 or TRBD2 (5 bases each). This CDR3 is built from 15 residues. Germline CDR1 reads MNHEY; CDR2 reads SMNVEV (reference sequence).

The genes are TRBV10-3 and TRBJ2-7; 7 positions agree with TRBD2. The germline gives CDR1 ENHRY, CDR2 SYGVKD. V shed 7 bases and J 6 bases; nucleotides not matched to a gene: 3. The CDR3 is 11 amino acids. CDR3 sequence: CAITGGGEQYF. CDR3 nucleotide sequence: TGTGCCATCACCGGCGGGGGCGAGCAGTACTTC.

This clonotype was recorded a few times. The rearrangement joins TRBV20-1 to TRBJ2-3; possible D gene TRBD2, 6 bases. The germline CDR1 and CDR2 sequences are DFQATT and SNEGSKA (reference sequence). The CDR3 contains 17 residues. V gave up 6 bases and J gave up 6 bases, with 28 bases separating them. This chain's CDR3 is CSATRVGLPTVRDTQYF. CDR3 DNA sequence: TGCAGTGCCACGAGGGTAGGACTACCCACCGTCAGGGATACGCAGTATTTT.

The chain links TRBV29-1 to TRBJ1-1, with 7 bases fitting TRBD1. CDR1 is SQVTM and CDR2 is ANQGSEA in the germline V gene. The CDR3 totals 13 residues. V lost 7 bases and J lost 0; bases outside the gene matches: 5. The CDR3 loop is CSAGTVLNTEAFF. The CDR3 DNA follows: TGCAGCGCCGGGACAGTACTGAACACTGAAGCTTTCTTT.

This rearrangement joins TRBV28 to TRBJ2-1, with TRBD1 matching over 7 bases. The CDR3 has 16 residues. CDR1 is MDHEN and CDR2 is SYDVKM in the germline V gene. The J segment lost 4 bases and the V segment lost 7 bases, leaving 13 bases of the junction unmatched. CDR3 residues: CASIPRQGTFYNEQFF. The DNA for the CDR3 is TGTGCCAGCATTCCCCGACAGGGAACCTTTTACAATGAGCAGTTCTTC. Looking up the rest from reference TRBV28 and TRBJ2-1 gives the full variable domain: DVKVTQSSRYLVKRTGEKVFLECVQDMDHENMFWYRQDPGLGLRLIYFSYDVKMKEKGDIPEGYSVSREKKERFSLILESASTNQTSMYLCASIPRQGTFYNEQFFGPGTRLTVL.

Written as DNA, the CDR3 is TGTGCCAGCTCACCACGGACAGCCCCCTACGAGCAGTACTTC. This codes for CASSPRTAPYEQYF. V is TRBV18 and J is TRBJ2-7; perhaps TRBD1 as D (6 bases). The CDR3 runs 14 residues. CDR1 is KGHSH, CDR2 LQKENI, per germline. V lost 1 base and J 2 bases, leaving 9 bases between the germline ends. The full variable domain, with the rest looked up from reference TRBV18 and TRBJ2-7, is NAGVMQNPRHLVRRRGQEARLRCSPMKGHSHVYWYRQLPEEGLKFMVYLQKENIIDESGMPKERFSAEFPKEGPSILRIQQVVRGDSAAYFCASSPRTAPYEQYFGPGTRLTVT.